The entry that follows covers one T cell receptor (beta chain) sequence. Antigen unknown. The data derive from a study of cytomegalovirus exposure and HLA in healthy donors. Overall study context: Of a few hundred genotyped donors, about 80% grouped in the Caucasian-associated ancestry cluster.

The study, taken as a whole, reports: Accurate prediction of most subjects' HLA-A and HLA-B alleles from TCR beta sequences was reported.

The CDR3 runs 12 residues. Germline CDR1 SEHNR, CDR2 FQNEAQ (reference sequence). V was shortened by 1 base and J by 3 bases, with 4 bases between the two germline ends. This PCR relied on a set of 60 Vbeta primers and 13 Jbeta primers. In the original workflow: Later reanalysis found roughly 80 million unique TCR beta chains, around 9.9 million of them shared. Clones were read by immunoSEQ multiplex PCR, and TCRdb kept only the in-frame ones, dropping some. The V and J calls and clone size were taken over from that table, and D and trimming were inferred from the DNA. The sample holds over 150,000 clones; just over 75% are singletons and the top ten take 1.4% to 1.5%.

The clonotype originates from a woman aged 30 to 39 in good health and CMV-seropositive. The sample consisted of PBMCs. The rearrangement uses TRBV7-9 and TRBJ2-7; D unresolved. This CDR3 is CASSLGYYEQYF. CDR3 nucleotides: TGTGCCAGCAGCTTAGGTTACTACGAGCAGTACTTC.